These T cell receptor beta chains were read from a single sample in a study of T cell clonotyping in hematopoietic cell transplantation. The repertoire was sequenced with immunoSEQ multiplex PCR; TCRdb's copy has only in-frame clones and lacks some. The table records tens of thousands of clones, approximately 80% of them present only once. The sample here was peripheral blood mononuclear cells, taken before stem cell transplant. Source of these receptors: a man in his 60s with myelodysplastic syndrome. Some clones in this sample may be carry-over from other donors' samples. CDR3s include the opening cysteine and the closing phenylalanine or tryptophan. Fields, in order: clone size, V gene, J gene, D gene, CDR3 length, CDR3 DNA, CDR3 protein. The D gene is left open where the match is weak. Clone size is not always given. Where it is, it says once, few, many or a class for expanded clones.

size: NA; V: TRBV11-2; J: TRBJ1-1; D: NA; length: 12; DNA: TGTGCCAGCAGCTCTAAGAACACTGAAGCTTTCTTT; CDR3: CASSSKNTEAFF
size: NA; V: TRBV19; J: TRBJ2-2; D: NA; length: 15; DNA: TGTGCCAGTAGTACGACCGGGACTAACACCGGGGAGCTGTTTTTT; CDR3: CASSTTGTNTGELFF
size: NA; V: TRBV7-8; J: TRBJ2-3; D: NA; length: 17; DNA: TGTGCCAGCAGCCTACACCCCTCCCTCGAAGGCACAGATACGCAGTATTTT; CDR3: CASSLHPSLEGTDTQYF
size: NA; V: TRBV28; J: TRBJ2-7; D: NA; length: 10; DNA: TGTGCCAGCGGCCCCTACGAGCAGTACTTC; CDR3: CASGPYEQYF
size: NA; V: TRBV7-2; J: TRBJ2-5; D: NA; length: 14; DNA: TGTGCCAGCAGCTTAGCAACCCACCGAGAGACCCAGTACTTC; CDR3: CASSLATHRETQYF
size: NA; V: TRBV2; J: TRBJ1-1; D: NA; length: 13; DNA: TGTGCCAGCAGTGAAATGCCGAACACTGAAGCTTTCTTT; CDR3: CASSEMPNTEAFF
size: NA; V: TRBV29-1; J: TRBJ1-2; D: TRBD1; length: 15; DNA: TGCAGCTTCGCTAAAGGGGCAGGGGGTTCCTATGGCTACACCTTC; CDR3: CSFAKGAGGSYGYTF
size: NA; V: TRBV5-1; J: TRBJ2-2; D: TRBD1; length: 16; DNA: TGCGCCAGCAGACCCGGACAGGGAATGACGGCCGGGGAGCTGTTTTTT; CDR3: CASRPGQGMTAGELFF
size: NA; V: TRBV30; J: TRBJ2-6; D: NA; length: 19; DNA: TGTGCCTGGAGTGTAAAGGCAGGGGGGTGGGTGGAGGGGGCCAACGTCCTGACTTTC; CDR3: CAWSVKAGGWVEGANVLTF
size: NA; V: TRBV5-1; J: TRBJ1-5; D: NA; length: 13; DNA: TGCGCCAGGGGACGGACGAGCAATCAGCCCCAGCATTTT; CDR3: CARGRTSNQPQHF
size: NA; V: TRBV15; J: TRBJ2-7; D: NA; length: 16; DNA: TGTGCCACCAGCAGAGATAGGGTAGGAAGCTCCTACGAGCAGTACTTC; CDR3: CATSRDRVGSSYEQYF
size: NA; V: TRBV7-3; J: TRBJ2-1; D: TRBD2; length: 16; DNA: TGTGCCAGCAGCCCTCCCGGGACTAGCGGGTTTAATGAGCAGTTCTTC; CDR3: CASSPPGTSGFNEQFF
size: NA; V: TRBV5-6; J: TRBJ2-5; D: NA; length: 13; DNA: TGTGCCAGCAGCTTGCAGCGGAGAGAGGGCCAGTACTTC; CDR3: CASSLQRREGQYF
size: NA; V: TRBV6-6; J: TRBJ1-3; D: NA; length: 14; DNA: TGTGCCAGCAGTATACAGGGCTCTGGAAACACCATATATTTT; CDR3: CASSIQGSGNTIYF
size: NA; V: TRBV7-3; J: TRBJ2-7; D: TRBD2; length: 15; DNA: TGTGCCAGCAGCCCTACTAGCGGGGCATCCTACGAGCAGTACTTC; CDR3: CASSPTSGASYEQYF
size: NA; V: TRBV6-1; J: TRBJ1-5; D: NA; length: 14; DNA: TGTGCCAGCAGTGAGACAGGCCTCAATCAGCCCCAGCATTTT; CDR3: CASSETGLNQPQHF
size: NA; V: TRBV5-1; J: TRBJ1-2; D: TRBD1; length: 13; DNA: TGCGCCAGCAGCTTTACAGGGGGTAATGGCTACACCTTC; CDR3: CASSFTGGNGYTF
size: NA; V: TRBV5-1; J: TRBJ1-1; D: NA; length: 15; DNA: TGCGCCAGCAGCTTGGAGGGGGGCGCGAACACTGAAGCTTTCTTT; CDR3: CASSLEGGANTEAFF
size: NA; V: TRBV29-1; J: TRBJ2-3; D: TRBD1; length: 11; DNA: TGCAGCGTACAGGGGGCAGATACGCAGTATTTT; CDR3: CSVQGADTQYF
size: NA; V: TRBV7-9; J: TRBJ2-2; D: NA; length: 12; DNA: TGTGCCAGCAGCTTAGCTGTCGGGGAGCTGTTTTTT; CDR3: CASSLAVGELFF
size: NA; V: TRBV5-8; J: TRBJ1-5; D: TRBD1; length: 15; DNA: TGTGCCAGCAGCTCCGGGACAGGCCCGAATCAGCCCCAGCATTTT; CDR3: CASSSGTGPNQPQHF
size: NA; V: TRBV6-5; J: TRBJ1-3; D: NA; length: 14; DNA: TGTGCCAGCAGGCGACAGCCCTCTGGAAACACCATATATTTT; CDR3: CASRRQPSGNTIYF
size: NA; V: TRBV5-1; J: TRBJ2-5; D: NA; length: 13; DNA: TGCGCCAGCAGCGTTACACCCCAAGAGACCCAGTACTTC; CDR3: CASSVTPQETQYF
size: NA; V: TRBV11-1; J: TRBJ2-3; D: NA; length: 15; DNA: TGTGCCAGCAGCTTAGCGGGTTTGACCACAGATACGCAGTATTTT; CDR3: CASSLAGLTTDTQYF
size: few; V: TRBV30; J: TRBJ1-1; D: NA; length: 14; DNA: TGTGCCTGGAGTAAAGGAGGGGAGTTCACTGAAGCTTTCTTT; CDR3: CAWSKGGEFTEAFF
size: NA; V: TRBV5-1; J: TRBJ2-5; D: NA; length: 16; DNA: TGCGCCAGCAGCTTGGGTGGGACCCCGGGACAAGAGACCCAGTACTTC; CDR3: CASSLGGTPGQETQYF
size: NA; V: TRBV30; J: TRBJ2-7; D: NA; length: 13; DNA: TGTGCCGGAACTCCCGGGATCACCTACGAGCAGTACTTC; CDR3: CAGTPGITYEQYF
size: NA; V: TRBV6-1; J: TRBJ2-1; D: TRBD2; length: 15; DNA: TGTGCCAGCAGTGAACTAGCGGGGGGGTACAATGAGCAGTTCTTC; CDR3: CASSELAGGYNEQFF
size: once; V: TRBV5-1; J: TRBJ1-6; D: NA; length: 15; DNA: TGCGCCAGCAGCTTGGCCATGGACAGAGTTTCACCCCTCCACTTT; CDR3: CASSLAMDRVSPLHF
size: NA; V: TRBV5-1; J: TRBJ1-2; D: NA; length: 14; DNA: TGCGCCAGCAGCTTGGGGGTTGGGCTCGGAGGCTACACCTTC; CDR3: CASSLGVGLGGYTF
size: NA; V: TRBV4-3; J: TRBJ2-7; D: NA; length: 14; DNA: TGCGCCAGCAGCCAAGGGGCAGGCTCCTACGAGCAGTACTTC; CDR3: CASSQGAGSYEQYF
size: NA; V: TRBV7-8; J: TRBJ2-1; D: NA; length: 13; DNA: TGTGCCAGCAGCTTACTTCTCTACAATGAGCAGTTCTTC; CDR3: CASSLLLYNEQFF
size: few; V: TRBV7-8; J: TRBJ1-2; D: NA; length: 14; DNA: TGTGCCAGCAGCCGCGAGGAGAGAAACTATGGCTACACCTTC; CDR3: CASSREERNYGYTF
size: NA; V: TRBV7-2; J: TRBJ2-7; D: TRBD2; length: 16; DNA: TGTGCCAGCAGCCTCCCTAGCGGGGATTTCTCCTACGAGCAGTACTTC; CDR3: CASSLPSGDFSYEQYF
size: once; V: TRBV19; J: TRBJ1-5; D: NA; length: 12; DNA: TGTGCCACCCCGAGGTGGGGTCAGCCCCAGCATTTT; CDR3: CATPRWGQPQHF
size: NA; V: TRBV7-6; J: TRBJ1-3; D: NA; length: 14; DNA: TGTGCCAGCAGCTTAGTGGCCACTGGAAACACCATATATTTT; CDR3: CASSLVATGNTIYF
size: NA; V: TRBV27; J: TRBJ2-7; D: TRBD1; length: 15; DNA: TGTGCCAGCAGTTTCCGGGACAGGGGGCGCGGGGAGCAGTACTTC; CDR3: CASSFRDRGRGEQYF